This T cell receptor beta chain was obtained from a study of response to subunit inactivated influenza vaccine. TCRdb re-derived calls from the RT-PCR reads in MiXCR, one entry per CDR3 protein. The sample carries 450,000 to 550,000 distinct CDR3 sequences, around 25% recorded once. Overall study findings and caveats: Researchers suggested that each seasonal influenza vaccination recruits few new T cells.

This clonotype was recorded a few times. Its antigen remains unidentified. The CDR3 consists of 12 residues. V was clipped by 5 bases and J by 7 bases, with 13 bases between them. Germline-derived CDR1 and CDR2 are GTSNPN and SVGIG (reference sequence). This rearrangement joins TRBV30 to TRBJ2-3; TRBD1 might be the D (5 bases). The receptor's source is a man in his forties or fifties who received an inactivated influenza vaccine. Sample: CD4+ T cells sorted from PBMCs, taken roughly 5 days after vaccination. The DNA for the CDR3 is TGTGCCTGGGACAGAGATACGCATACGCAGTATTTT. This codes for CAWDRDTHTQYF.